This T cell receptor beta chain stems from a study of glioma-infiltrating T cells after dendritic cell vaccination. Overall study findings and caveats: Higher TCR clonality did not directly relate to longer survival.

No glioblastoma patient carried an isocitrate dehydrogenase mutation. The immunoSEQ assay amplified TCRB CDR3 from up to 2 ug DNA. Primers: 60 V beta forward and 13 J beta reverse. The method was immunoSEQ multiplex PCR; TCRdb's version includes in-frame clones alone and lacks a portion of them. The table has roughly 82,000 clones, 85% to 90% seen once. Regarding this clone: Its antigen is as yet unknown.

CDR3 length: 14 amino acids. Germline V gives CDR1 SGHRS, CDR2 YFSETQ. V lost 3 bases, J lost 2 bases, and 12 bases lay in between. The chain combines TRBV5-1 with TRBJ2-7; D gene uncertain. The starting material was blood, obtained before dendritic cell vaccination. The receptor's source is a human donor with glioblastoma. CDR3 sequence (DNA): TGCGCCAGCAGCTCGGTACACGGAGCCTACGAGCAGTACTTC. It translates to CASSSVHGAYEQYF.